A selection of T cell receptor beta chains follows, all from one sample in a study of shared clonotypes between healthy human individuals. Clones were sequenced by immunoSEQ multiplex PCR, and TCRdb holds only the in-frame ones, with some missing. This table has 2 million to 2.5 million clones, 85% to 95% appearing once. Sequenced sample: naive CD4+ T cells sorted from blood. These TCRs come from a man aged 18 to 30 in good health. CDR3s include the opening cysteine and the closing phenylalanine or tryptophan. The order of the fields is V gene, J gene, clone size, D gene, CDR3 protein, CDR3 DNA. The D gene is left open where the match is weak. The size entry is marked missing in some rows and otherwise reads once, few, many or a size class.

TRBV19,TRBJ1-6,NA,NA,CASSWGEGTSPLHF,TGTGCCAGTAGCTGGGGGGAAGGTACTTCACCCCTCCACTTT
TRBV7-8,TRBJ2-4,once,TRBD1,CASSLGGQSKNIQYF,TGTGCCAGCAGCTTAGGGGGACAGTCAAAAAACATTCAGTACTTC
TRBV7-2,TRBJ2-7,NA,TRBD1,CASSPRTGFSYEQYF,TGTGCCAGCAGCCCCCGGACAGGCTTCTCCTACGAGCAGTACTTC
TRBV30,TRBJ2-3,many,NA,CAWDSSSTDTQYF,TGTGCCTGGGACTCTTCTAGCACAGATACGCAGTATTTT
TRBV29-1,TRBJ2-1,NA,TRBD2,CSLSGLAGGLSYNEQFF,TGCAGCCTTTCGGGACTAGCGGGAGGCCTCTCCTACAATGAGCAGTTCTTC
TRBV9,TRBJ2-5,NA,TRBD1,CASSFGQGVAETQYF,TGTGCCAGCAGCTTTGGACAGGGCGTCGCGGAGACCCAGTACTTC
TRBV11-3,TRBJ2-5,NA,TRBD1,CASSSQGAGETQYF,TGTGCCAGCAGCTCTCAGGGGGCTGGCGAGACCCAGTACTTC
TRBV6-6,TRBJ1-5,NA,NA,CASSYGGGHQPQHF,TGTGCCAGCAGTTACGGGGGGGGTCATCAGCCCCAGCATTTT
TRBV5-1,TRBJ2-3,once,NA,CASSSGVADTQYF,TGCGCCAGCAGCTCAGGGGTGGCAGATACGCAGTATTTT
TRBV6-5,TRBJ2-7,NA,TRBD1,CASRQDRGALEQYF,TGTGCCAGCAGACAGGACAGGGGAGCTCTCGAGCAGTACTTC
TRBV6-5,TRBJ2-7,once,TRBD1,CASSKTGSTYEQYF,TGTGCCAGCAGTAAGACAGGGAGCACCTACGAGCAGTACTTC
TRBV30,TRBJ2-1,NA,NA,CAWRRSPAFSYNEQFF,TGTGCCTGGAGGCGCTCTCCGGCTTTCTCCTACAATGAGCAGTTCTTC
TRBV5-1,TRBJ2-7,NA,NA,CASSLGPDTPGEQYF,TGCGCCAGCAGCTTGGGTCCGGACACTCCTGGCGAGCAGTACTTC
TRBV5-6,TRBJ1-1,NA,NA,CASSLAMAEQNTEAFF,TGTGCCAGCAGCTTGGCCATGGCAGAACAAAACACTGAAGCTTTCTTT
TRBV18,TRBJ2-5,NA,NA,CASSQVGETQYF,TGTGCCAGCTCCCAGGTAGGAGAGACCCAGTACTTC
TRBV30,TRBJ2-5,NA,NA,CAWNGRRGETQYF,TGTGCCTGGAACGGCAGACGGGGAGAGACCCAGTACTTC
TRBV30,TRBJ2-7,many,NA,CAWRDEAYEQYF,TGTGCCTGGAGGGATGAGGCCTACGAGCAGTACTTC
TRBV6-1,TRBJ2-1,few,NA,CASSWGGYEQFF,TGTGCCAGCTCCTGGGGGGGCTATGAGCAGTTCTTC
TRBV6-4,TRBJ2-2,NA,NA,CASSDSGNTGELFF,TGTGCCAGCAGTGACTCAGGGAACACCGGGGAGCTGTTTTTT
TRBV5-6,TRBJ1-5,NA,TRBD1,CASSIRTGAGGQPQHF,TGTGCCAGCAGCATACGGACTGGGGCAGGGGGACAGCCCCAGCATTTT
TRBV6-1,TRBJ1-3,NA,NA,CASSALKTGVSGNTIYF,TGTGCCAGCAGTGCCCTGAAGACAGGTGTCTCTGGAAACACCATATATTTT
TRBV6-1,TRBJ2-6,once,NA,CASRSEGAGANVLTF,TGTGCCAGCCGATCCGAGGGGGCTGGGGCCAACGTCCTGACTTTC
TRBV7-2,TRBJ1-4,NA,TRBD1,CASRGQGGEKLFF,TGTGCCAGCAGAGGACAGGGCGGCGAAAAACTGTTTTTT
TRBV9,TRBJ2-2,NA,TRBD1,CASDRALSNTGELFF,TGTGCCAGCGACAGGGCCCTTTCGAACACCGGGGAGCTGTTTTTT
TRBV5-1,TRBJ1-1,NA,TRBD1,CASSLGGQGTTEAFF,TGCGCCAGCAGCTTGGGAGGACAGGGGACCACTGAAGCTTTCTTT
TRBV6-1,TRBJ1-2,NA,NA,CASSEWGAKGYTF,TGTGCCAGCAGTGAATGGGGGGCTAAAGGCTACACCTTC
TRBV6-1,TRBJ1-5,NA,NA,CASSERGDGRYSNQPQHF,TGTGCCAGCAGTGAAAGGGGAGACGGCCGTTATAGCAATCAGCCCCAGCATTTT
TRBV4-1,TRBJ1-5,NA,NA,CASSQVEGMGQPQHF,TGCGCCAGCAGCCAAGTTGAGGGGATGGGTCAGCCCCAGCATTTT
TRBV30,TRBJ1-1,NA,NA,CAWSDLWPNTEAFF,TGTGCCTGGAGCGACTTGTGGCCGAACACTGAAGCTTTCTTT
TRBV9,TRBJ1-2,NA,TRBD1,CASSPGTGDYGYTF,TGTGCCAGCAGCCCAGGGACAGGGGACTATGGCTACACCTTC
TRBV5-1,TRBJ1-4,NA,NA,CASSLGPGGEKLFF,TGCGCCAGCAGCCTTGGCCCCGGGGGTGAAAAACTGTTTTTT
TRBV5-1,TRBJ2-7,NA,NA,CASSPGGSPYEQYF,TGCGCCAGCAGCCCGGGGGGCAGCCCCTACGAGCAGTACTTC
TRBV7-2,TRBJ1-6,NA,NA,CASSPPGGLTLHF,TGTGCCAGCAGCCCGCCCGGGGGGCTAACCCTCCACTTT
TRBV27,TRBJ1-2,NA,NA,CASSQGGGSGYTF,TGTGCCAGCAGTCAAGGGGGGGGGTCTGGCTACACCTTC
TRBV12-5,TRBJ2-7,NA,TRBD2,CASGFSGSVYEQYF,TGTGCTAGTGGTTTTAGCGGGAGTGTATACGAGCAGTACTTC
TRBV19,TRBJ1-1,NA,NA,CASSMSMRGEGAFF,TGTGCCAGTAGTATGAGTATGCGAGGAGAGGGAGCTTTCTTT
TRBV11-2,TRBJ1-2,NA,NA,CASSLAGQGKSYTF,TGTGCCAGCAGCTTAGCGGGGCAGGGGAAAAGCTACACCTTC
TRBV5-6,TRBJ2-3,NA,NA,CASSERDTQYF,TGTGCCAGCAGCGAAAGAGATACGCAGTATTTT
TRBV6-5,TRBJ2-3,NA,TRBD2,CASKRGATDTQYF,TGTGCCAGTAAGCGGGGGGCCACAGATACGCAGTATTTT
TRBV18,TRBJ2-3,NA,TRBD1,CASSPHRGADTQYF,TGTGCCAGCTCACCTCACAGGGGTGCAGATACGCAGTATTTT
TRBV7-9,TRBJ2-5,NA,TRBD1,CASRKTGNAETQYF,TGTGCCAGCAGAAAGACAGGGAATGCGGAGACCCAGTACTTC
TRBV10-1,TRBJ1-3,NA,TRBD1,CASSGRQGESLFLNTIYF,TGCGCCAGCAGTGGGAGACAGGGAGAGAGTTTGTTCTTAAACACCATATATTTT
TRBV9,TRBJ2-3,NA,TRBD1,CASHPGTGSTDTQYF,TGTGCCAGCCACCCCGGGACAGGCAGCACAGATACGCAGTATTTT
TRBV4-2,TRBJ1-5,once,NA,CASSQEGGSGQPQHF,TGTGCCAGCAGCCAAGAGGGGGGATCTGGCCAGCCCCAGCATTTT
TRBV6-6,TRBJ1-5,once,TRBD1,CASSYTGQDNQPQHF,TGTGCCAGCAGTTACACCGGACAGGACAATCAGCCCCAGCATTTT
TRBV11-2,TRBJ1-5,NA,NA,CASSFMGNQPQHF,TGTGCCAGCAGCTTCATGGGCAATCAGCCCCAGCATTTT